These T cell receptor beta chains were read from a single sample in a study of cytomegalovirus exposure and HLA in healthy donors. Data came from immunoSEQ multiplex PCR; TCRdb stores just in-frame clones and leaves some out. The table shows about 130,000 clones, with around three quarters occurring only once. Sequencing was carried out using PBMCs. The receptors shown here come from a man aged 18 to 29 in good health and CMV-seronegative. Both conserved end residues are part of each CDR3. D genes are given only for firm matches. Expanded clones get a size class; other rows say once, few or many, or leave the size out.

j_call d_call v_call clone_size cdr3_aa cdr3_nt
TRBJ2-2 - TRBV13 - CASSPRAGELFF TGTGCCAGCAGCCCGAGGGCCGGGGAGCTGTTTTTT
TRBJ2-1 TRBD2 TRBV10-3 - CAISESGTSGSEQFF TGTGCCATCAGTGAGTCAGGTACTAGCGGGAGTGAGCAGTTCTTC
TRBJ2-1 - TRBV7-3 - CASSLLAISYNEQFF TGTGCCAGCAGCTTACTAGCGATTTCCTACAATGAGCAGTTCTTC
TRBJ1-5 TRBD1 TRBV4-1 - CASSQTRGTEVNQPQHF TGCGCCAGCAGCCAAACCCGCGGGACAGAGGTCAATCAGCCCCAGCATTTT
TRBJ1-2 TRBD1 TRBV6-1 - CAITGGANYGYTF TGTGCCATCACAGGGGGCGCTAACTATGGCTACACCTTC
TRBJ2-3 TRBD1 TRBV7-2 - CASSSGQPETHTQWYF TGTGCCAGCAGCTCGGGACAGCCGGAGACCCATACGCAGTGGTATTTT
TRBJ2-1 - TRBV7-7 once CASSLSSFGDEQFF TGTGCCAGCAGCTTATCTAGTTTCGGGGATGAGCAGTTCTTC
TRBJ1-5 - TRBV4-3 few CASSQEKGGNQPQHF TGCGCCAGCAGCCAAGAAAAGGGGGGCAATCAGCCCCAGCATTTT
TRBJ1-1 - TRBV5-6 once CASSSDPTGFTEAFF TGTGCCAGCAGCTCTGACCCCACAGGGTTCACTGAAGCTTTCTTT
TRBJ2-7 TRBD2 TRBV14 once CASSLPTSAEQYF TGTGCCAGCAGCCTTCCGACTAGCGCTGAGCAGTACTTC
TRBJ2-2 TRBD1 TRBV25-1 - CASSERIQGTGELFF TGTGCCAGCAGTGAACGAATACAGGGGACCGGGGAGCTGTTTTTT
TRBJ1-2 - TRBV14 - CASSQVWPGGDGYTF TGTGCCAGCAGCCAAGTTTGGCCGGGGGGCGATGGCTACACCTTC
TRBJ1-1 - TRBV9 - CASSVGNRETEAFF TGTGCCAGCAGCGTAGGGAACAGGGAGACTGAAGCTTTCTTT
TRBJ2-7 TRBD2 TRBV6-5 - CASREVPGGPQEQYF TGTGCCAGCAGGGAGGTCCCGGGAGGCCCTCAAGAGCAGTACTTC
TRBJ1-2 TRBD1 TRBV19 - CASSIGRGMSGYTF TGTGCCAGTAGTATCGGCAGGGGGATGAGTGGCTACACCTTC
TRBJ1-3 - TRBV5-4 - CASSLGGGVVGNTIYF TGTGCCAGCAGCTTGGGGGGGGGAGTAGTAGGAAACACCATATATTTT
TRBJ2-5 TRBD2 TRBV4-1 - CASGPAGLETQYF TGCGCCAGCGGTCCAGCGGGATTGGAGACCCAGTACTTC
TRBJ1-1 - TRBV5-1 few CASSLDEVNTEAFF TGCGCCAGCAGCTTGGATGAGGTGAACACTGAAGCTTTCTTT
TRBJ2-2 - TRBV18 - CASSGADTGELFF TGTGCCAGCTCAGGGGCGGACACCGGGGAGCTGTTTTTT
TRBJ2-7 TRBD2 TRBV6-5 - CASSYSASGSSYEQYF TGTGCCAGCAGTTACTCTGCTAGCGGGAGCTCCTACGAGCAGTACTTC
TRBJ1-1 - TRBV11-1 - CASSLERNTEAFF TGTGCCAGCAGCTTAGAGCGGAACACTGAAGCTTTCTTT
TRBJ2-3 - TRBV29-1 - CSAPGDREVDTQYF TGCAGCGCACCGGGCGACAGGGAGGTAGATACGCAGTATTTT
TRBJ1-1 - TRBV9 - CASSVGTGAFFSEAFF TGTGCCAGCAGCGTAGGTACAGGAGCATTCTTCTCTGAAGCTTTCTTT
TRBJ1-2 TRBD1 TRBV29-1 - CSGGGQTGEGPYGYTF TGCAGCGGGGGGGGGCAGACAGGGGAAGGGCCCTATGGCTACACCTTC
TRBJ2-7 - TRBV10-3 - CAISDMASASYEQYF TGTGCCATCAGTGATATGGCTAGCGCGAGCTACGAGCAGTACTTC
TRBJ2-5 TRBD1 TRBV7-6 - CASSPGQGGLKETQYF TGTGCCAGCAGCCCGGGACAGGGGGGCCTCAAAGAGACCCAGTACTTC
TRBJ2-3 TRBD2 TRBV2 - CATRTSGSTDTQYF TGTGCCACCCGGACTAGCGGGAGCACAGATACGCAGTATTTT